This T cell receptor (beta chain) originates from a study of T cell responses to AZD1222 COVID-19 vaccine. Study conclusions and caveats: Mapped onto spike, vaccine-associated CD4 TCRs spanned it and were dominant at 160-218 and 743-854. Spike-specific TCR breadth and depth rose after two AZD1222 doses.

Assay used: immunoSEQ multiplex PCR; TCRdb lists only in-frame clones, some missing. This sample yields about 150,000 clones, of which roughly nine tenths are seen a single time; approximately 8% belongs to the top ten. This CDR3 is 15 amino acids long. Looked up from germline, CDR1 is SGHVS and CDR2 is FQNEAQ. The V end was cut by 4 bases, the J end by 7 bases, with 16 bases between. As for this clone: Its antigen is not known.

The starting material was peripheral blood, obtained 28 days after the second dose of the MenACWY control vaccine. The V call is TRBV7-8, the J call TRBJ1-4; D is possibly TRBD1 (5 bases). This clonotype was sampled from an adult who received the MenACWY meningococcal vaccine as a control. The CDR3 loop is CASSSIRAGLEKLFF. In DNA form, the CDR3 reads TGTGCCAGCAGCTCCATTAGGGCAGGGCTTGAAAAACTGTTTTTT.